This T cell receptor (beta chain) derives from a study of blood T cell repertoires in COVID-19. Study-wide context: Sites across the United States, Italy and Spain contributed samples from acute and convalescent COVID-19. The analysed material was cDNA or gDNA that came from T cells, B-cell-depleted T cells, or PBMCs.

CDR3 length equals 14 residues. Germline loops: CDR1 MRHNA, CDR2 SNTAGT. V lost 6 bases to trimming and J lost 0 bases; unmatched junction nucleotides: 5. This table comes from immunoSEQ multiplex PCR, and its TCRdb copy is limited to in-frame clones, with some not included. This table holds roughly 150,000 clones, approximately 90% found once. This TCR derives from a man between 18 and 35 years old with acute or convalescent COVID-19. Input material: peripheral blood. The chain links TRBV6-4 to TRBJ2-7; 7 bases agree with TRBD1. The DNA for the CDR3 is TGTGCCAGCAGCGTGGACAGGAACTCCTACGAGCAGTACTTC. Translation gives CASSVDRNSYEQYF.